The rows below give T cell receptor beta chains drawn from one sample of a study of T cell responses to AZD1222 COVID-19 vaccine. Measured with immunoSEQ multiplex PCR; TCRdb has only the in-frame clones, and not every one. The sample consists of some 150,000 clones, around 90% of them appearing once. The sequences come from peripheral blood, collected on day 0 of AZD1222 vaccination. These receptors all come from an adult in good health. CDR3s include the opening cysteine and the closing phenylalanine or tryptophan. Each record gives: D gene, V gene, clone size, CDR3 protein. A D gene is named only where the DNA matches it firmly. The size field is filled for only some rows; it gives once, few, many or a size class.

>-|TRBV5-6|-
CASSLYVGSNQPQHF
>TRBD2|TRBV2|-
CARSGLAGGDEQYF
>TRBD1|TRBV5-1|-
CAGRQGFTDTQYF
>-|TRBV6-6|-
CASSYQSYGYTF
>-|TRBV6-2/TRBV6-3|-
CASSYALDGNSPLHF
>TRBD1|TRBV2|-
CASSAGFGTVASYEQYF
>TRBD2|TRBV24-1|-
CATSDFSSGRIEQYF
>-|TRBV28|-
CASSVRGLYEQYF
>TRBD1|TRBV28|-
CASRFNRGAGEAFF
>TRBD2|TRBV3-1/TRBV3-2|-
CASSRTSGMAGELFF
>-|TRBV5-1|-
CASRRTDEQFF
>-|TRBV7-2|-
CASSPPGLSGNTIYF
>-|TRBV4-1|-
CASSQAGDYNEQFF
>-|TRBV6-5|-
CASSYSRGKGTGELFF
>-|TRBV2|-
CASSGQGSTEAFF
>TRBD2|TRBV27|once
CASSFQAGDPFNEQFF
>-|TRBV24-1|few
CATSDPSGRGLNEQFF
>TRBD1|TRBV19|-
CASSNRQGGDTQYF
>-|TRBV4-2|-
CASSQRGNEQFF
>-|TRBV19|-
CASNPGSNQPQHF
>-|TRBV6-6|-
CAAAAGAEKLFF
>-|TRBV18|-
CASSPRQPESTFF
>-|TRBV5-1|-
CASSFTVNTEAFF
>TRBD2|TRBV7-2|few
CASSLSLGAGGPYEQYF
>-|TRBV2|-
CASYRERNEKLFF
>TRBD1|TRBV6-1|once
CASSVTGTGGASGEKLFF
>-|TRBV18|-
CASSPAGNKETQYF
>TRBD1|TRBV6-2/TRBV6-3|-
CASSSPSRDRVANTIYF
>-|TRBV2|once
CASRDLTTGGAFF
>TRBD2|TRBV11-3|few
CASSSSSGREDEQFF
>-|TRBV29-1|once
CSVADRQGNTIYF
>TRBD1|TRBV5-8|-
CASSFTPRQGGGEKLFF
>-|TRBV29-1|-
CSVERTEAFF
>-|TRBV7-2|-
CASSSGAFPEKLFF
>-|TRBV11-3|-
CASSLRGDTYEQYF
>TRBD1|TRBV2|-
CASSGGTGVSNQPQHF
>-|TRBV6-1|-
CASGGYSNQPQHF
>TRBD1|TRBV7-9|once
CASSLGDRANYGYTF
>-|TRBV7-2|once
CASSYFSGTYEQYF
>TRBD1|TRBV28|-
CASGVTGNEQYF
>-|TRBV19|-
CASSKGTTLNTEAFF
>-|TRBV3-1/TRBV3-2|-
CASSQGNYGYTF
>TRBD2|TRBV5-6|-
CASSSGLAGPYEQYF
>TRBD2|TRBV27|-
CASSMGLAGQYYTDTQYF
>TRBD2|TRBV4-1|-
CASSRGLAGAVEQYF
>-|TRBV19|-
CASSDTGSSYEQYF
>-|TRBV5-1|-
CASSMGPRDTEAFF
>-|TRBV14|-
CASSQDPVTNEKLFF